Detailed here is one TCR beta chain. In assigning cohorts, the study relied on participant-reported clinical history. This sample is part of a study of blood T cell repertoires in COVID-19. Study-level information: Both acute and convalescent COVID-19 samples were obtained from the United States, Italy and Spain.

The V gene's germline CDR1 is KGHSH and CDR2 LQKENI. This CDR3 spans 18 amino acids. Trimming took 4 bases from V and 0 from J; bases not matched to a gene: 8. Original processing notes: By means of reference gene primer amplification, nucleated cell counts were estimated. The protocol was immunoSEQ multiplex PCR, while the TCRdb copy is restricted to in-frame clones and leaves out a portion. That table is the source of V, J and clone size, and D and trimming were worked out from the DNA. The table lists some 180,000 clones, about 80% of them singletons. The chain combines TRBV18 with TRBJ1-4, with 10 bases matching TRBD1. The TCR sequence derives from a woman aged 55-75 years with acute COVID-19. The sequenced sample was PBMCs or T cells enriched from blood (not recorded which). CDR3 coding DNA: TGTGCCAGCTCACTGAGACAGGGGGCATTTGCAACTAATGAAAAACTGTTTTTT. This translates into CASSLRQGAFATNEKLFF.